Listed below are T cell receptor beta chains from one sample, sequenced in a study of CD8+ T cells in alopecia areata. Sequencing was performed with immunoSEQ multiplex PCR; in TCRdb, only in-frame clones are kept and a portion is missing. The profile shows over 90,000 clones, roughly half of them singletons. The sample was CD4+ T cells sorted from blood. The receptors here all came from a human donor in good health. Both conserved end residues are part of each CDR3. The D gene is left open where the match is weak. Clone size is shown for a subset of rows, as once, few, many or a class of expanded clone.

J gene | D gene | V gene | clone size | CDR3 protein | CDR3 DNA
TRBJ2-1 | . | TRBV4-3 | . | CASSQDVSGGLEQFF | TGCGCCAGCAGCCAAGATGTATCAGGGGGGCTTGAGCAGTTCTTC
TRBJ1-5 | TRBD1 | TRBV4-1 | . | CASSQLDRAGQPQHF | TGCGCCAGCAGCCAACTGGACAGGGCTGGTCAGCCCCAGCATTTT
TRBJ1-5 | . | TRBV2 | . | CASRGLLGQPQHF | TGTGCCAGCAGGGGGCTGTTGGGTCAGCCCCAGCATTTT
TRBJ2-3 | . | TRBV7-2 | few | CASSYRGHPSGTQYF | TGTGCCAGCAGCTACCGGGGGCACCCCTCGGGTACGCAGTATTTT
TRBJ1-1 | . | TRBV2 | . | CASRTTLTGENTEAFF | TGTGCCAGCAGGACCACCTTGACAGGAGAGAACACTGAAGCTTTCTTT
TRBJ2-3 | . | TRBV29-1 | . | CSVAYSAIADTQYF | TGCAGCGTTGCTTACAGCGCTATCGCAGATACGCAGTATTTT
TRBJ1-5 | TRBD1 | TRBV7-2 | . | CASSSDRDHNQPQHF | TGTGCCAGCAGCTCCGACAGGGATCACAATCAGCCCCAGCATTTT
TRBJ2-7 | . | TRBV19 | . | CASSIVVDGQLEQYF | TGTGCCAGTAGTATAGTGGTGGACGGCCAATTGGAGCAGTACTTC
TRBJ1-5 | TRBD1 | TRBV30 | few | CAWSEGQGAQPQHF | TGTGCCTGGAGCGAGGGACAGGGGGCTCAGCCCCAGCATTTT
TRBJ2-2 | . | TRBV5-1 | . | CASSLAVTNTGELFF | TGCGCCAGCAGCTTGGCCGTCACGAACACCGGGGAGCTGTTTTTT
TRBJ2-6 | . | TRBV10-3 | . | CAISESRYVRASGANVLTF | TGTGCCATCAGTGAGTCGCGCTACGTGAGAGCTTCTGGGGCCAACGTCCTGACTTTC
TRBJ1-2 | TRBD1 | TRBV6-5 | . | CASSLRTGGHYGYTF | TGTGCCAGCAGTTTACGGACAGGGGGTCACTATGGCTACACCTTC
TRBJ1-6 | TRBD1 | TRBV4-1 | . | CASSRGQSNSPLHF | TGCGCCAGCAGCCGGGGACAGTCCAATTCACCCCTCCACTTT
TRBJ2-5 | . | TRBV25-1 | . | CASSEGGTQYF | TGTGCCAGCAGTGAAGGGGGGACCCAGTACTTC
TRBJ2-5 | . | TRBV5-1 | few | CASSATGGGETQYF | TGCGCCAGCAGCGCCACCGGGGGCGGGGAGACCCAGTACTTC
TRBJ2-1 | TRBD2 | TRBV5-6 | . | CASSLALAGAISSYNEQFF | TGTGCCAGCAGCTTGGCCCTAGCGGGGGCGATAAGCTCCTACAATGAGCAGTTCTTC
TRBJ2-7 | . | TRBV5-6 | . | CASSSRAVPEQYF | TGTGCCAGCAGCTCCAGGGCGGTCCCCGAGCAGTACTTC
TRBJ2-6 | TRBD1 | TRBV23-1 | many | CASSQATGAGANVLTF | TGCGCCAGCAGTCAGGCGACAGGGGCTGGGGCCAACGTCCTGACTTTC
TRBJ2-3 | . | TRBV5-1 | . | CASSLTDMTDTQYF | TGCGCCAGCAGCTTGACGGACATGACAGATACGCAGTATTTT
TRBJ1-6 | TRBD1 | TRBV5-6 | . | CASSLSQGDSPLHF | TGTGCCAGCAGCTTGAGCCAGGGGGACTCACCCCTCCACTTT
TRBJ2-3 | . | TRBV25-1 | . | CASSYDRQDTQYF | TGTGCCAGCAGTTATGATCGCCAGGATACGCAGTATTTT
TRBJ2-5 | . | TRBV29-1 | . | CSVEDGGTRETQYF | TGCAGCGTTGAAGATGGAGGTACCCGAGAGACCCAGTACTTC
TRBJ2-5 | . | TRBV14 | . | CASSHETQYF | TGTGCCAGCAGCCACGAGACCCAGTACTTC
TRBJ1-1 | . | TRBV30 | . | CAHSRGMNTEAFF | TGTGCACATTCAAGGGGAATGAACACTGAAGCTTTCTTT
TRBJ2-4 | TRBD1 | TRBV29-1 | . | CSVVPVGTGVAKNIQYF | TGCAGCGTCGTCCCCGTTGGGACAGGGGTAGCCAAAAACATTCAGTACTTC
TRBJ2-1 | . | TRBV10-3 | few | CATKDRSYNEQFF | TGTGCCACCAAAGATCGCTCCTACAATGAGCAGTTCTTC
TRBJ2-3 | . | TRBV30 | . | CAWTAGDHSTDTQYF | TGTGCCTGGACAGCAGGAGATCATAGCACAGATACGCAGTATTTT
TRBJ1-5 | TRBD1 | TRBV6-5 | . | CASRGQGAGQPQHF | TGTGCCAGCAGGGGACAGGGGGCCGGTCAGCCCCAGCATTTT
TRBJ2-5 | . | TRBV29-1 | . | CSAGGGERETQYF | TGCAGCGCCGGAGGGGGGGAGAGGGAGACCCAGTACTTC
TRBJ1-1 | . | TRBV29-1 | . | CSVGRNTEAFF | TGCAGCGTTGGACGGAACACTGAAGCTTTCTTT
TRBJ2-5 | TRBD2 | TRBV30 | . | CASSSGLAGTQYF | TGTGCCAGCAGCTCGGGACTAGCCGGGACCCAGTACTTC
TRBJ1-2 | . | TRBV5-5 | . | CASSLVEGPYGYTF | TGTGCCAGCAGCTTGGTGGAGGGACCCTATGGCTACACCTTC
TRBJ2-5 | . | TRBV5-1 | . | CASSSYTGGQETQYF | TGCGCCAGCAGTTCTTACACTGGGGGCCAAGAGACCCAGTACTTC
TRBJ2-1 | TRBD1 | TRBV4-3 | . | CASSPRTGTIEQFF | TGCGCCAGCAGCCCCCGGACAGGTACCATTGAGCAGTTCTTC
TRBJ1-1 | . | TRBV11-3 | . | CASSAGRGFTEAFF | TGTGCCAGCAGCGCCGGTAGGGGGTTCACTGAAGCTTTCTTT
TRBJ2-5 | TRBD2 | TRBV27 | few | CASSLIAGGGETQYF | TGTGCCAGCAGTTTAATAGCGGGGGGAGGTGAGACCCAGTACTTC
TRBJ2-7 | . | TRBV2 | . | CASRLRLHYEQYF | TGTGCCAGCAGGCTCAGACTGCACTACGAGCAGTACTTC
TRBJ2-7 | . | TRBV2 | . | CASSLYEQYF | TGTGCCAGCAGTCTTTACGAGCAGTACTTC
TRBJ1-5 | . | TRBV30 | few | CAWSGPGGFSNQPQHF | TGTGCCTGGAGTGGACCTGGAGGGTTCAGCAATCAGCCCCAGCATTTT
TRBJ2-3 | . | TRBV29-1 | . | CSGAGTAESSTDTQYF | TGCAGCGGTGCCGGGACGGCTGAATCTAGCACAGATACGCAGTATTTT
TRBJ1-1 | TRBD1 | TRBV6-5 | . | CASRPGQTNTEAFF | TGTGCCAGCAGGCCGGGACAGACTAACACTGAAGCTTTCTTT
TRBJ1-2 | . | TRBV9 | . | CASSVGWGRDGYTF | TGTGCCAGCAGCGTAGGCTGGGGGCGGGATGGCTACACCTTC
TRBJ2-3 | TRBD2 | TRBV5-1 | few | CASSPLPGGGADTQYF | TGCGCCAGCAGCCCCCTCCCCGGGGGAGGGGCAGATACGCAGTATTTT
TRBJ2-1 | TRBD2 | TRBV29-1 | once | CSVENRLARNEQFF | TGCAGCGTTGAAAATCGACTAGCGAGGAATGAGCAGTTCTTC
TRBJ2-5 | . | TRBV27 | . | CASRGPIETQYF | TGTGCCAGCAGAGGACCGATAGAGACCCAGTACTTC
TRBJ2-5 | . | TRBV7-2 | . | CASSPRDGPQETQYF | TGTGCCAGCTCCCCGAGGGACGGACCACAAGAGACCCAGTACTTC
TRBJ1-1 | . | TRBV6-5 | . | CASSYSVTTNTEAFF | TGTGCCAGCAGTTACTCAGTGACAACGAACACTGAAGCTTTCTTT